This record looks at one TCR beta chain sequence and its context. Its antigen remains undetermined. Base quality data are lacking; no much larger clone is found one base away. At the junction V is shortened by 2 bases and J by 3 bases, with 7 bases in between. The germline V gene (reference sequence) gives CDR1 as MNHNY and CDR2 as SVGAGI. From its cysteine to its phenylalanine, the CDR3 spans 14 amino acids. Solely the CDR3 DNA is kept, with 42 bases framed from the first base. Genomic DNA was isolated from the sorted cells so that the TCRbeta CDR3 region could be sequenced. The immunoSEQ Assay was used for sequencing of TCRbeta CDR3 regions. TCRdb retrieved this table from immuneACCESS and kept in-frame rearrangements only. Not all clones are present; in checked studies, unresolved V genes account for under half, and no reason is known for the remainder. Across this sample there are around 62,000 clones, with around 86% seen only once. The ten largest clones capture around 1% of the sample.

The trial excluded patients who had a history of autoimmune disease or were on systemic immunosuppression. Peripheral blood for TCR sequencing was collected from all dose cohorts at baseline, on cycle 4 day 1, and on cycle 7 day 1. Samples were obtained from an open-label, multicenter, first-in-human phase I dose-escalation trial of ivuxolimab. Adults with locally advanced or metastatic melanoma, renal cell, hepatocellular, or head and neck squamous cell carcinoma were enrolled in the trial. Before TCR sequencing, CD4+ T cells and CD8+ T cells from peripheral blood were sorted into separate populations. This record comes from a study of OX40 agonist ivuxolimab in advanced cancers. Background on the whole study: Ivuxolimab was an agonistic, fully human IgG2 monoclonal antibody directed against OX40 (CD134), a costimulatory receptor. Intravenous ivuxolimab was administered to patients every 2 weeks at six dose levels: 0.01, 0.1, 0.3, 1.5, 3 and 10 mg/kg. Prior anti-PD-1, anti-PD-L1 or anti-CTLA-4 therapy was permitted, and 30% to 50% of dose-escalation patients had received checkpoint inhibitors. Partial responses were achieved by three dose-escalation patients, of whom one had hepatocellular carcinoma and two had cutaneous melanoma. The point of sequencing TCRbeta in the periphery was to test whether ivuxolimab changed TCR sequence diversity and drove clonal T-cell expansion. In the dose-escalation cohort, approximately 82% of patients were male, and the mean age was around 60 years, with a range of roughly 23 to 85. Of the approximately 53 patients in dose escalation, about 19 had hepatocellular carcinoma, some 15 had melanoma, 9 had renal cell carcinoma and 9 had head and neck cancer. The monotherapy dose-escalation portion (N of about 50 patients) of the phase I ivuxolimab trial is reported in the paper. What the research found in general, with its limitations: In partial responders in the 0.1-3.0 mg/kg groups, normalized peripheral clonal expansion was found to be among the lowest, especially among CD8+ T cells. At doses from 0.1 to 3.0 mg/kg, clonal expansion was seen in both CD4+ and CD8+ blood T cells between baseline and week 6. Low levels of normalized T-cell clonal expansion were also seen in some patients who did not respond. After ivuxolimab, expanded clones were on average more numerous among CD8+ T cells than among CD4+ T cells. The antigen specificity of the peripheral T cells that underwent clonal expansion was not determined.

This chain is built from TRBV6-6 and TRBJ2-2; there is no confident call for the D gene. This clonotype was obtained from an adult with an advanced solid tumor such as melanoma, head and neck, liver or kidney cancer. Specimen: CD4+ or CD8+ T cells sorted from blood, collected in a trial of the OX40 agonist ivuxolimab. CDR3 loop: CASSYPIYTGELFF. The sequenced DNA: TGTGCCAGCAGTTACCCGATTTACACCGGGGAGCTGTTTTTT.